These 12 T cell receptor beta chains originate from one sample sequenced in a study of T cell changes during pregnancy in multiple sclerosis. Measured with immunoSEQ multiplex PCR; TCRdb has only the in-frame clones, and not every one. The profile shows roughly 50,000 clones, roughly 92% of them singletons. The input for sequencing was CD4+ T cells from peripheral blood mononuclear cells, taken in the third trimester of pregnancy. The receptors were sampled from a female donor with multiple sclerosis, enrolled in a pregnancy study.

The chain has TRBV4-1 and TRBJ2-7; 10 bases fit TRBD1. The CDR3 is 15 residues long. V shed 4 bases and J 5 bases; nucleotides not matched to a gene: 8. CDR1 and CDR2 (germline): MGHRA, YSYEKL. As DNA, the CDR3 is TGCGCCAGCAGCCCGACCGGGACAGGGGACCACGAGCAGTACTTC. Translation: CASSPTGTGDHEQYF.

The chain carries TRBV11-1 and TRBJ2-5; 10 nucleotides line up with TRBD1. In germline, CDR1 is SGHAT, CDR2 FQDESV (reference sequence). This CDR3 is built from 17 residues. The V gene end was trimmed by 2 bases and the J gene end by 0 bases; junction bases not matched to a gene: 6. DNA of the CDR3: TGTGCCAGCAGCTTACCGGGGGGACAGGGGAACCAAGAGACCCAGTACTTC. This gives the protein CASSLPGGQGNQETQYF.

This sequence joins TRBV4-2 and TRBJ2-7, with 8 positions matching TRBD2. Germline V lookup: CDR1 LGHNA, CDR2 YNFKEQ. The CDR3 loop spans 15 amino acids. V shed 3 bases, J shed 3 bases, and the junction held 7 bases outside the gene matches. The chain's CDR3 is CASSQDGTRDYEQYF. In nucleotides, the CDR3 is TGTGCCAGCAGCCAGGATGGGACTAGGGACTACGAGCAGTACTTC.

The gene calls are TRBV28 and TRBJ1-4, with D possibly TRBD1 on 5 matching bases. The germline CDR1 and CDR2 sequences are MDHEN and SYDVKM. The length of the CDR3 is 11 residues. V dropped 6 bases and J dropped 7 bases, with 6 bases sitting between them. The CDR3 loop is CASRGREKLFF. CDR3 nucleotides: TGTGCCAGCAGGGGGCGTGAAAAACTGTTTTTT.

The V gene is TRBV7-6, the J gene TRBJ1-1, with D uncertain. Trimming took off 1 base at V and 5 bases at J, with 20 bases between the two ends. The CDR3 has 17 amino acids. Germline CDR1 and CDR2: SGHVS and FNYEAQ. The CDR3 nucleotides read TGTGCCAGCAGCTTAGATGGCCGGGGAGGGCGGGAGACTGAAGCTTTCTTT. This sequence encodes CASSLDGRGGRETEAFF.

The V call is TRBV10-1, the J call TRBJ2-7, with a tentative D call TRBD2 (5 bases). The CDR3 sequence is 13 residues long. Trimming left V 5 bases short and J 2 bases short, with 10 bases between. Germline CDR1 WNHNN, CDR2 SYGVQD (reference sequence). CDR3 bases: TGCGCCAGCAGTAGGTCCGGGGCCTACGAGCAGTACTTC. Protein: CASSRSGAYEQYF.

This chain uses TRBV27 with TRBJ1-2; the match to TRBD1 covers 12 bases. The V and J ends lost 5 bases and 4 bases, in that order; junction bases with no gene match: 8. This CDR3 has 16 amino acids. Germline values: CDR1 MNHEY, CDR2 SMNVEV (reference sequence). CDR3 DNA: TGTGCCAGCAGTCTCTTGGGGACAGGGGGCCCCTATGGCTACACCTTC. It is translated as CASSLLGTGGPYGYTF.

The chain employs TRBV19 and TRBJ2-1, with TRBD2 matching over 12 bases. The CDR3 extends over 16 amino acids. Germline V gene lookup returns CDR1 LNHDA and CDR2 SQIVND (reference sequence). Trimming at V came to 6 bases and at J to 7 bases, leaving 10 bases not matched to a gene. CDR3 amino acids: CASSQSPGLAGNEQFF. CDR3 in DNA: TGTGCCAGTAGCCAATCACCGGGACTAGCGGGTAATGAGCAGTTCTTC.

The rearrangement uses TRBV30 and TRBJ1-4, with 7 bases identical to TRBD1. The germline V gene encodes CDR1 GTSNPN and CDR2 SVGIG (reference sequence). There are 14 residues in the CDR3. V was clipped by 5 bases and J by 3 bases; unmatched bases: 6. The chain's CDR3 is CAWGAGTANEKLFF. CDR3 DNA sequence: TGTGCCTGGGGGGCCGGGACAGCTAATGAAAAACTGTTTTTT.

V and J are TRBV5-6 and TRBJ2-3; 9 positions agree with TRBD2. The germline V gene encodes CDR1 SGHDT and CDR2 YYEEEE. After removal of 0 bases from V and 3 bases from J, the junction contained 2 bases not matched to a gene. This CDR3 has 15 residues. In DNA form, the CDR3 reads TGTGCCAGCAGCTTGGGTCTAGCGGGGACAGATACGCAGTATTTT. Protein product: CASSLGLAGTDTQYF.

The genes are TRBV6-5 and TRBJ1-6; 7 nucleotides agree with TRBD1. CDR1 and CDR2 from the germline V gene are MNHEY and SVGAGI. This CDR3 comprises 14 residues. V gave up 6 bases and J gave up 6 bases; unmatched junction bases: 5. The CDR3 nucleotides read TGTGCCAGCAGGGACGGACAGGTTAATTCACCCCTCCACTTT. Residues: CASRDGQVNSPLHF.

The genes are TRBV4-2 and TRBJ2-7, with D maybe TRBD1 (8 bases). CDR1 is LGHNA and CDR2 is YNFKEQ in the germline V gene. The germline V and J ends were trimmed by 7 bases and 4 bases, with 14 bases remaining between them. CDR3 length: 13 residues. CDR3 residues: CASTNRGGYEQYF. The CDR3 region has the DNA TGTGCCAGCACGAACAGGGGGGGATACGAGCAGTACTTC.